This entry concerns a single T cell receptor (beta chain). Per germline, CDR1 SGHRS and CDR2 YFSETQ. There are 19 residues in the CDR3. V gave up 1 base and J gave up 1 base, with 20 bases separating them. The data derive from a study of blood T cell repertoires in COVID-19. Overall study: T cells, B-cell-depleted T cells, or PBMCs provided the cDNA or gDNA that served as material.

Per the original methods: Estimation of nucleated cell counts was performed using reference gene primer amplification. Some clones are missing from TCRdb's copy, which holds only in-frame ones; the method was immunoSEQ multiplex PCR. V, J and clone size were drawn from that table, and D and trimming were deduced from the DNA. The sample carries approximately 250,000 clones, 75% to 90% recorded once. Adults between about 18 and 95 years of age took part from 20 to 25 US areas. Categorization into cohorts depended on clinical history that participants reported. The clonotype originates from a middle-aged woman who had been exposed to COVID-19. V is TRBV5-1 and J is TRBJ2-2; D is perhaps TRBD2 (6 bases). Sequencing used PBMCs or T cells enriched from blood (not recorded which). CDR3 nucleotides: TGCGCCAGCAGCTTGCGAAGTCTGGGCGGGGCCGTGAACACCGGGGAGCTGTTTTTT. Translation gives CASSLRSLGGAVNTGELFF.